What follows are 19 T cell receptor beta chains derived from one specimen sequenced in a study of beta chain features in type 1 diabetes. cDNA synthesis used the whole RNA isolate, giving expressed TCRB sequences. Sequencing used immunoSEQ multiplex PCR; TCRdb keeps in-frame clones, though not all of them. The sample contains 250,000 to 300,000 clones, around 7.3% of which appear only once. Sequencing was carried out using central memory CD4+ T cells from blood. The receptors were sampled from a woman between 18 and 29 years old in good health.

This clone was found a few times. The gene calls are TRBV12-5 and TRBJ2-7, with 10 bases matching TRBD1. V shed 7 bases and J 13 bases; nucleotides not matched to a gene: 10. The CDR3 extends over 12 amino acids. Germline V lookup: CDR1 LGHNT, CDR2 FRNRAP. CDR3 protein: CASVMGQGKIYV. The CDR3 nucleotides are TGTGCTAGTGTCATGGGACAGGGGAAAATCTACGTC.

The CDR3 DNA sequence: TGCGCCAGCAGCTCGCTTGGACAGACTGTGGCCGGGGAGCTGTTTTTT. It specifies CASSSLGQTVAGELFF. The V and J genes are TRBV5-1 and TRBJ2-2, with TRBD1 as a possible D gene (6 bases). V was pared by 3 bases and J by 6 bases, with 18 bases between. The V gene's germline CDR1 is SGHRS and CDR2 YFSETQ. This CDR3 is built from 16 residues.

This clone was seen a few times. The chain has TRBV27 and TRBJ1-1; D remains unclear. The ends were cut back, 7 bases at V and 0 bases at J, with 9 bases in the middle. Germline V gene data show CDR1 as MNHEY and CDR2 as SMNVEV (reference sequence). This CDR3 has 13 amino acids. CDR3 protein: CASKMRLNTEAFF. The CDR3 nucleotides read TGTGCCAGCAAAATGAGGCTGAACACTGAAGCTTTCTTT.

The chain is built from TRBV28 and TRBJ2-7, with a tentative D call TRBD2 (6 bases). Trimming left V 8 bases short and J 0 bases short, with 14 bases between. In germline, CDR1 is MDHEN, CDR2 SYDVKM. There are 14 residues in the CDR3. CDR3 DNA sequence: TGTGCCAGCGGGCCGGGAGCTGACTCCTACGAGCAGTACGTC. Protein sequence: CASGPGADSYEQYV.

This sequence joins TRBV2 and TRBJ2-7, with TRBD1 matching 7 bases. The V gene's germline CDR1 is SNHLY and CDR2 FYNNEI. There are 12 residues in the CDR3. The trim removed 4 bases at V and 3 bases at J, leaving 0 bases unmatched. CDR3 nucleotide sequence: TGTGCCAGCAGTGGGGACAGCTACGAGCAGTACTTC. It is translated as CASSGDSYEQYF. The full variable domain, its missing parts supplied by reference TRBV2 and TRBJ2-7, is EPEVTQTPSHQVTQMGQEVILRCVPISNHLYFYWYRQILGQKVEFLVSFYNNEISEKSEIFDDQFSVERPDGSNFTLKIRSTKLEDSAMYFCASSGDSYEQYFGPGTRLTVT.

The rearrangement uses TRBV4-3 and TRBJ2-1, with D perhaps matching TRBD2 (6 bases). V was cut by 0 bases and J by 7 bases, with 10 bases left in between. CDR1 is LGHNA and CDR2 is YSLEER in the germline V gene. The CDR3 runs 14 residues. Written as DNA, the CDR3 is TGCGCCAGCAGCCAAGATCGGAGGGAAAATGAGCAGTTCTTC. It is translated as CASSQDRRENEQFF.

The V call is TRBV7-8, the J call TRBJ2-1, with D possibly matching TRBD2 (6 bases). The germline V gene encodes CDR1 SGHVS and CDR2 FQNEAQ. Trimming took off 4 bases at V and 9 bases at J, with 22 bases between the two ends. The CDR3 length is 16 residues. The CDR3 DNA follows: TGTGCCAGCAGCTCTCGGAGGGACCTGCGGACCCCTGAGCAGTTCTTC. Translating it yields CASSSRRDLRTPEQFF.

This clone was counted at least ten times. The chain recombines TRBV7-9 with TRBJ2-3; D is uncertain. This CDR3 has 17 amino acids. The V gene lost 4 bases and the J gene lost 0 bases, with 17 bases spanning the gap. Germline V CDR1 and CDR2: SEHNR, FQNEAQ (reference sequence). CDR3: CASSSDDSVYSTDTQYF. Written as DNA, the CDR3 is TGTGCCAGCAGCTCTGACGACTCGGTATATAGCACAGATACGCAGTATTTT.

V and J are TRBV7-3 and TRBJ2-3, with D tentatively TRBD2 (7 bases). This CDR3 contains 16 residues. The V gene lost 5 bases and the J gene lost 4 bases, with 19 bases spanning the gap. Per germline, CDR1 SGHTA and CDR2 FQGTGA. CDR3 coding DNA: TGTGCCAGCAGCCCCCGTGGTGGGGGGGCCTCAGATACGCAGTATTTT. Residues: CASSPRGGGASDTQYF.

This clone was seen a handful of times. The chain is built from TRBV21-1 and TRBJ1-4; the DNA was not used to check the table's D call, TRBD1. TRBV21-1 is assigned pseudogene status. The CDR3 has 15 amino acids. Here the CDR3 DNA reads TGTGCCAGCAGCAGAGGGACAGCCGTGAGGGAAAAACTGTTTTTT. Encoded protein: CASSRGTAVREKLFF.

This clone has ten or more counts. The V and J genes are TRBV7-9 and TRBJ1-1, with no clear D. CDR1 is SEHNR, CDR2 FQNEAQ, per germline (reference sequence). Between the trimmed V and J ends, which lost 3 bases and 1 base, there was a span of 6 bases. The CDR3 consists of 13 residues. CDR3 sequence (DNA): TGTGCCAGCAGCTTTGTGGGGAACACTGAAGCTTTCTTT. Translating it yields CASSFVGNTEAFF.

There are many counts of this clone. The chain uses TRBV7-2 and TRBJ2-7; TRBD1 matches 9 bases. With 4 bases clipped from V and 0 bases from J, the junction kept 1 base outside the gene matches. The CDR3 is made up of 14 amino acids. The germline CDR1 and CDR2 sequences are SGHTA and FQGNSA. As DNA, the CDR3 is TGTGCCAGCAGCTGGACAGGGGTCTCCTACGAGCAGTACTTC. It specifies CASSWTGVSYEQYF.

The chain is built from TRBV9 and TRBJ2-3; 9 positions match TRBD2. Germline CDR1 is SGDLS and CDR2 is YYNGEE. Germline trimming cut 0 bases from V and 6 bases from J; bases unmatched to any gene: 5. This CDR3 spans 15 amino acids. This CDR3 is CASSVGPAGGDTQYF. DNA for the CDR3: TGTGCCAGCAGCGTAGGTCCAGCGGGAGGTGATACGCAGTATTTT.

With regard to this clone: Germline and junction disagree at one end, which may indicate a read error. The CDR3 nucleotides are TGTGCCAGCAGACAGGGGGCTAAGTATGGCTACACCTTC. Protein sequence: CASRQGAKYGYTF. The chain employs TRBV6-6 and TRBJ1-2, with 9 bases that match TRBD1. The CDR3 totals 13 residues. Germline-derived CDR1 and CDR2 are MNHNY and SVGAGI (reference sequence).

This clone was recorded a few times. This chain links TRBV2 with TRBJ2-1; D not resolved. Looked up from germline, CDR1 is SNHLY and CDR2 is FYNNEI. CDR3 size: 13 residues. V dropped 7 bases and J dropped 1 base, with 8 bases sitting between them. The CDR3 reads CASTVDSYNEQFF. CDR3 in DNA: TGTGCCAGCACAGTCGATTCCTACAATGAGCAGTTCTTC.

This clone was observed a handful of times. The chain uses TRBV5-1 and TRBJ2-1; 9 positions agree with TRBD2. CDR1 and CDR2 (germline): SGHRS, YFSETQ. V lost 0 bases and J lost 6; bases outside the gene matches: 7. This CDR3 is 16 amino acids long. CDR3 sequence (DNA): TGCGCCAGCAGCTTGGGCCCTAGCGGGATGTCCAATGAGCAGTTCTTC. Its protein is CASSLGPSGMSNEQFF.

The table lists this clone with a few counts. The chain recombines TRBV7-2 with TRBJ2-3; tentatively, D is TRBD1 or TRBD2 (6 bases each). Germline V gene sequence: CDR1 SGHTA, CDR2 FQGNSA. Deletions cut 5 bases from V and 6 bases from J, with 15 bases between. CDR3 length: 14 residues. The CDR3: CASSPPGAWDTQYF. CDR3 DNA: TGTGCCAGCAGCCCGCCGGGGGCCTGGGATACGCAGTATTTT.

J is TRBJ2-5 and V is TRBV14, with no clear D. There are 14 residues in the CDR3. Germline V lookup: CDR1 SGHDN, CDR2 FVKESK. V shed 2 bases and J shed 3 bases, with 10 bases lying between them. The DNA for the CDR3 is TGTGCCAGCAGCCAATTATATAACAAAGAGACCCAGTACTTC. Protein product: CASSQLYNKETQYF. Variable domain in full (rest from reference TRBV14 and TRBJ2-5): EAGVTQFPSHSVIEKGQTVTLRCDPISGHDNLYWYRRVMGKEIKFLLHFVKESKQDESGMPNNRFLAERTGGTYSTLKVQPAELEDSGVYFCASSQLYNKETQYFGPGTRLLVL.

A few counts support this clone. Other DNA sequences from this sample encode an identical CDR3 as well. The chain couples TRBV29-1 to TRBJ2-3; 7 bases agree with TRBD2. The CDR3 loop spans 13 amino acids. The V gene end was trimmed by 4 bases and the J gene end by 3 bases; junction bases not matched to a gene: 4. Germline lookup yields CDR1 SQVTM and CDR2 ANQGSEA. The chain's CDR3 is CSVAGGSTDTQYF. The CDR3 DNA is TGCAGCGTTGCAGGCGGGAGTACAGATACGCAGTATTTT.